One sample yielded the 13 T cell receptor beta chains listed below, sequenced in a study of T cells in women clearing cervical HPV infection. Using immunoSEQ multiplex PCR, the repertoire was profiled, and TCRdb retains in-frame clones only, with some absent. Here the sample table reports about 48,000 clones. Sequencing was carried out using blood buffy coat. These receptors all come from a woman between 18 and 75 years old with a cervical HPV16 infection that either progressed to CIN3+ or cleared (not recorded which).

CDR3: CASSPVDGANYGYTF. The CDR3 DNA, read in part, is TGTGCCAGCTCACCTGTCGACGGGGCTAACTATGGC. V gene TRBV18 combines with J gene TRBJ1-2; D gene uncertain. The DNA ends 3 residues before the CDR3 does, and the rest of the CDR3 is filled in from the germline J gene. CDR1 is KGHSH and CDR2 is LQKENI in the germline V gene. The V end lost 3 bases, the J end lost 0 bases, and 11 bases lay between the germline ends. The CDR3 sequence is 15 residues long.

Concerning this clone itself: The DNA ends 3 residues before the CDR3 does, and the rest of the CDR3 is filled in from the germline J gene. This chain connects TRBV5-4 to TRBJ1-1; weak D call: TRBD1 (5 bases). Germline V gives CDR1 SGHNT, CDR2 YYREEE (reference sequence). The CDR3 spans 16 residues. Trimming shortened V by 0 bases and J by 0 bases, and 12 bases separated the two germline ends. CDR3 DNA, as far as it was read: TGTGCCAGCAGCTTGGCGAGAGGGGTAGTGAACACTGAA. This codes for CASSLARGVVNTE. The entire CDR3 protein reads CASSLARGVVNTEAFF.

To note about this clone: The read ends 3 residues early relative to the CDR3; the germline J gene fills the gap. The chain links TRBV5-1 to TRBJ2-7; weak D call: TRBD1 (6 bases). This CDR3 is built from 13 residues. Per germline, CDR1 SGHRS and CDR2 YFSETQ. Trimming stripped 4 bases from V and 3 bases from J, with 11 bases between. The CDR3 loop is CASSLEGVYEQYF. The sequenced part of the CDR3 DNA is TGCGCCAGCAGCCTCGAGGGGGTCTACGAG.

About this clone itself: The read is 3 residues too short to cover the CDR3 end, so that end is filled in from the germline J gene. The V call is TRBV20-1, the J call TRBJ2-7; D is perhaps TRBD1 (6 bases). There are 13 residues in the CDR3. Germline loops: CDR1 DFQATT, CDR2 SNEGSKA (reference sequence). The ends were cut back, 6 bases at V and 4 bases at J, with 16 bases in the middle. The CDR3 sequence is CSARGFGEYEQYF. The covered CDR3 bases are TGCAGTGCAAGGGGGTTTGGGGAATACGAG.

In the case of this clone: The observed sequence ends 3 residues before the CDR3 terminus, with the missing tail filled in from the germline J gene. The chain combines TRBV20-1 with TRBJ2-1, with a possible D match to TRBD2 (7 bases). This CDR3 region has 13 residues. Germline CDR1 reads DFQATT; CDR2 reads SNEGSKA (reference sequence). With 7 bases removed from V and 3 bases from J, the gap between germline ends came to 13 bases. The sequenced part of the CDR3 DNA is TGCAGTGTCGGGGGGCTACTCTACAATGAG. Encoded protein: CSVGGLLYNE. The whole CDR3 reads CSVGGLLYNEQFF.

As concerns this clone: At one end, the junction sequence differs from germline, possibly due to a read error. The read halts 3 residues ahead of the CDR3 end, with the missing end drawn from the germline J gene. The chain uses TRBV18 and TRBJ2-7; TRBD2 agrees at 10 bases. The V gene's germline CDR1 is KGHSH and CDR2 LQKENI. The CDR3 length is 16 residues. This CDR3 is CASSSPFLAGEDEQYF. CDR3 DNA, as far as it was read: TGTGCCAGCTCATCACCCTTTCTAGCGGGAGAGGACGAG. Full variable domain (missing parts from reference TRBV18 and TRBJ2-7): NAGVMQNPRHLVRRRGQEARLRCSPMKGHSHVYWYRQLPEEGLKFMVYLQKENIIDESGMPKERFSAEFPKEGPSILRIQQVVRGDSAAYFCASSSPFLAGEDEQYFGPGTRLTVT.

As regards this clone: The sequence runs out 3 residues before the end of the CDR3; the remainder is reconstructed from the germline J gene. This chain uses TRBV9 with TRBJ1-2; possible D gene TRBD1, 5 bases. Germline V gives CDR1 SGDLS, CDR2 YYNGEE. This CDR3 has 12 amino acids. This CDR3 reads CASIVGLPGYTF. Partial CDR3 DNA: TGTGCCAGCATCGTGGGACTTCCCGGC.

Concerning this clone: The read halts 3 residues ahead of the CDR3 end, with the missing end drawn from the germline J gene. This chain uses TRBV7-2 with TRBJ1-1; D unresolved. The CDR3 extends over 13 amino acids. Germline V gene sequence: CDR1 SGHTA, CDR2 FQGNSA. With 3 bases removed from V and 4 bases from J, the gap between germline ends came to 9 bases. CDR3 amino acids: CASSLTIFTEAFF. CDR3 DNA (partial): TGTGCCAGCAGCTTGACAATATTCACTGAA.

Concerning this clone: The CDR3 end falls 3 residues outside the read, so it is completed with the germline J gene. This chain links TRBV7-8 with TRBJ1-2; maybe TRBD1 (6 bases). The germline V and J ends were trimmed by 4 bases and 5 bases, with 20 bases remaining between them. This CDR3 region has 16 residues. Germline values: CDR1 SGHVS, CDR2 FQNEAQ. The CDR3 DNA, read in part, is TGTGCCAGCAGCTCCGGGACATCCCAATCTCTTTATGGC. Translating gives CASSSGTSQSLYG. The full-length CDR3 reads as CASSSGTSQSLYGYTF.

Worth noting for this clone: The read halts 3 residues ahead of the CDR3 end, with the missing end drawn from the germline J gene. The chain carries TRBV5-1 and TRBJ2-2, with 8 bases lining up with TRBD1. Germline values: CDR1 SGHRS, CDR2 YFSETQ. CDR3 length equals 16 residues. V lost 1 base, J lost 6 bases, and 8 bases stayed unmatched. The sequenced part of the CDR3 DNA is TGCGCCAGCAGCTTGACCCTACAGGGGGTGGCCGGGGAG. Its protein product is CASSLTLQGVAGE. The complete CDR3 reads CASSLTLQGVAGELFF.

Of note for this clone: The CDR3 goes on 3 residues after the read ends, and that part is filled in from the germline J gene. The chain employs TRBV7-2 and TRBJ2-7, with 8 bases that match TRBD2. V trimming: 5 bases; J trimming: 4 bases; junction bases outside the gene matches: 7. The CDR3 consists of 14 residues. The germline CDR1 and CDR2 sequences are SGHTA and FQGNSA. The sequenced part of the CDR3 DNA is TGTGCCAGCAGCCCTTGGACTAGCTCGTACGAG. This codes for CASSPWTSSYE. The full CDR3 reads CASSPWTSSYEQYF. The variable domain in full, completed from reference TRBV7-2 and TRBJ2-7, reads GAGVSQSPSNKVTEKGKDVELRCDPISGHTALYWYRQSLGQGLEFLIYFQGNSAPDKSGLPSDRFSAERTGGSVSTLTIQRTQQEDSAVYLCASSPWTSSYEQYFGPGTRLTVT.

On this clone: The read terminates 3 residues before the CDR3 end, so the remaining end is supplied by the germline J gene. The chain recombines TRBV5-4 with TRBJ1-1, with TRBD1 matching over 9 bases. With 2 bases clipped from V and 6 bases from J, the junction kept 5 bases outside the gene matches. This CDR3 has 14 amino acids. The V gene's germline CDR1 is SGHNT and CDR2 YYREEE (reference sequence). The CDR3 reads CASSLKTGGAEAFF. The DNA read from the CDR3 is TGTGCCAGCAGCTTAAAGACAGGGGGAGCTGAA.

Details on this clone: The read ends 3 residues before the CDR3 terminus; that terminus is restored from the germline J gene. The chain carries TRBV2 and TRBJ2-3, with D perhaps TRBD2 (7 bases). The CDR3 length is 15 residues. CDR1 and CDR2 (germline): SNHLY, FYNNEI. The germline V and J ends were trimmed by 7 bases and 1 base, with 15 bases remaining between them. The CDR3: CASTRGDIGTDTQYF. The sequenced part of the CDR3 DNA is TGTGCCAGCACTCGGGGGGACATCGGCACAGATACG.